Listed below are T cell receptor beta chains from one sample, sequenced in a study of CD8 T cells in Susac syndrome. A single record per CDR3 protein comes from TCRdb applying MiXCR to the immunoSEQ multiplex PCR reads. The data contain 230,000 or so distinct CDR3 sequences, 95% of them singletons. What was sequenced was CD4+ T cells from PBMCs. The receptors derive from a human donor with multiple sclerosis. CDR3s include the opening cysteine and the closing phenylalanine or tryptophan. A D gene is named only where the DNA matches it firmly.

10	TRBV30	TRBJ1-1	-	CAWSVSEAFF
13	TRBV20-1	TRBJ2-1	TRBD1	CSALDRGDNEQFF
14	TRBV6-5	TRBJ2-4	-	CASSPGAGGDIQYF
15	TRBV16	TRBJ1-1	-	CASSQSRGINTEAFF
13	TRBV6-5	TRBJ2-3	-	CASSRNALDTQYF
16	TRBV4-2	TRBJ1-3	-	CASSQSHRSSGNTIYF
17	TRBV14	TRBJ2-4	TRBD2	CASSRMASGGTRNIQYF
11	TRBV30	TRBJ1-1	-	CAWSPRREAFF
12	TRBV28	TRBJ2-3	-	CASSSQMVTQYF
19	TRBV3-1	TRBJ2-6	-	CASSQDHVGGESGANVLTF
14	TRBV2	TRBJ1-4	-	CASSRVVTNEKLFF
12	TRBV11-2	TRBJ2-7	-	CASSGTPYEQYF
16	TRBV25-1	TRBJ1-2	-	CASSVGTSVRNYGYTF
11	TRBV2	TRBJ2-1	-	CASAALNEQFF
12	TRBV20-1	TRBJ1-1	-	CSARQGITEAFF
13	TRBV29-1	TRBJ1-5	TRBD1	CSAGQGRAQPQHF
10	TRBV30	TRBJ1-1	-	CAWGSLGAFF
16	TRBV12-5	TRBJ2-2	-	CASGFGTVTNTGELFF
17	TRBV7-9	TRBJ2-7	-	CASSLGSLSGYDHEQYF
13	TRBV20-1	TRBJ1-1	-	CSARGVMNTEAFF
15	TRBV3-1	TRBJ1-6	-	CASTPGVRQNSPLHF
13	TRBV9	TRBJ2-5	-	CASSVTGRETQYF
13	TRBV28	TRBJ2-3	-	CASITGGRRSQYF
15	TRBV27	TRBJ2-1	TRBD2	CASSLLAGVENEQFF
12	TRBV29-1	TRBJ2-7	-	CSVESGTHEQYF
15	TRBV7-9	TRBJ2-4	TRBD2	CASSLTSGRTNIQYF
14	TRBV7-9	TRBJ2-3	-	CASLNTGSTDTQYF
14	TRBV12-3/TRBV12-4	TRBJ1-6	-	CASSSQDPNSPLHF
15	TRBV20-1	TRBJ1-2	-	CSANRGLQGRYGYTF
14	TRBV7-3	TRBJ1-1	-	CASSSDSLNTEAFF
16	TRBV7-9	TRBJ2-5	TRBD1	CASSLANWGQQETQYF
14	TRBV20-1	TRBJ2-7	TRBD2	CSAVSSGVSYEQYF
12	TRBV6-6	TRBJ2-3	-	CATGRLADTQYF
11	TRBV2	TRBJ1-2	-	CASSEHSGYTF
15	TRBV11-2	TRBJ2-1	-	CASSLVFFPPNEQFF
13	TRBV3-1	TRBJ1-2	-	CASSQGTGSGYTF
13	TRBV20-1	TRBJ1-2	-	CSAAIGSGAGYTF